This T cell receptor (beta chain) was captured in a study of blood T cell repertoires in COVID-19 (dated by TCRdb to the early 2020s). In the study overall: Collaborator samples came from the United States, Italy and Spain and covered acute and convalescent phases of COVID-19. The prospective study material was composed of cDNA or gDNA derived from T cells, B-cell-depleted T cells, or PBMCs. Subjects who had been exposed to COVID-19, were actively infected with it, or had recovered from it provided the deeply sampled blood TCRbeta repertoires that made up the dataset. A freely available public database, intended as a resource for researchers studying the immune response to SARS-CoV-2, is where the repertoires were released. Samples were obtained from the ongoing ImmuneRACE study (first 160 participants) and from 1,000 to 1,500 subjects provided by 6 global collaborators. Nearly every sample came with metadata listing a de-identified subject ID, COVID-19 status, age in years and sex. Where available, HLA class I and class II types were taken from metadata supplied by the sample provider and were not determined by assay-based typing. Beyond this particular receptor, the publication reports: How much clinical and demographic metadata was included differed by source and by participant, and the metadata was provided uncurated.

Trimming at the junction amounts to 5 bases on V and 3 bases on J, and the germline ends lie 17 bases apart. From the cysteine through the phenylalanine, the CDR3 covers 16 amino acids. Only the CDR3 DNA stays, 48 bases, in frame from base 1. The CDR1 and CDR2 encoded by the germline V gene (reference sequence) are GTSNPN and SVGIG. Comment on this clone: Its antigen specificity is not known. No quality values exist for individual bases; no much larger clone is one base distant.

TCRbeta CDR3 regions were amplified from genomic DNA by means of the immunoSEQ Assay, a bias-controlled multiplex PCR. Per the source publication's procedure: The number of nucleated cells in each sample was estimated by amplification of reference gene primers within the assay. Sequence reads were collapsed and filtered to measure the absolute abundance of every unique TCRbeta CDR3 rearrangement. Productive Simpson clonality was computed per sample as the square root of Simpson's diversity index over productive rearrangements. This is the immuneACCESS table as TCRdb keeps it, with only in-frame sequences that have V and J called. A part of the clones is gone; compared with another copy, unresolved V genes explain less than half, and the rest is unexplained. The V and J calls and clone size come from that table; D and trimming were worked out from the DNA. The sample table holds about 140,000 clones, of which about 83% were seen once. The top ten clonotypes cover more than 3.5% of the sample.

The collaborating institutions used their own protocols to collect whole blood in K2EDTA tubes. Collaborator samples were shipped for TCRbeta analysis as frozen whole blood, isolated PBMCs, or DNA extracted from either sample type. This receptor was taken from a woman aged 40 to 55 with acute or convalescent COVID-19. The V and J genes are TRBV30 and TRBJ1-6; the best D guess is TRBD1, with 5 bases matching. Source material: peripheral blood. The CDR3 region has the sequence CAWQSRGLLYNSPLHF. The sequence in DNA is TGTGCCTGGCAATCGAGGGGACTGCTCTATAATTCACCCCTCCACTTT.